The 2 T cell receptor beta chains presented below share a single source sample, sequenced in a study of shared clonotypes between healthy human individuals. Naive CD8 cells were CD45RO-negative, positively selected for CCR7, excluding terminally differentiated effector memory CD45RA+ cells. Clones were read by immunoSEQ multiplex PCR, and TCRdb kept only the in-frame ones, dropping some. The table has millions of clones, about 92% seen once. Sequencing used naive CD8+ T cells from PBMCs. The origin of the receptors is a man between 18 and 35 years old in good health. Some clones in this sample may be carry-over from other donors' samples.

V and J are TRBV9 and TRBJ2-1; no clear D gene. V gave up 0 bases and J gave up 7 bases, with 11 bases separating them. The CDR3 sequence is 14 residues long. Looked up from germline, CDR1 is SGDLS and CDR2 is YYNGEE. The DNA of the CDR3 is TGTGCCAGCAGCGTAGCCACTCGCCCGAATGAGCAGTTCTTC. Its protein product is CASSVATRPNEQFF.

CDR3 sequence (DNA): TGCAGCGTTTTGGCCCACTTATCGACAGGGGGCTCAACTCCCAAATCTTCCAACTATGGCTACACCTTC. Its translation is CSVLAHLSTGGSTPKSSNYGYTF. The rearrangement joins TRBV29-1 to TRBJ1-2; TRBD1 matches at 10 bases. Germline V lookup: CDR1 SQVTM, CDR2 ANQGSEA. With 5 bases clipped from V and 2 bases from J, the junction kept 32 bases outside the gene matches. The CDR3 is 23 residues long.